These 25 T cell receptor beta chains were sequenced from one sample in a study of blood T cell repertoires in COVID-19. Method: immunoSEQ multiplex PCR; TCRdb's copy keeps in-frame clones and lacks some. The sample lists fewer than 300,000 clones, 75% to 85% occurring once. Sequencing was done on a sample of peripheral blood. The source is a man between 50 and 59 years old with active or convalescent COVID-19.

The V call is TRBV19, the J call TRBJ2-1; D is perhaps TRBD2 (5 bases). The CDR3 extends over 12 amino acids. V lost 2 bases to trimming and J lost 11 bases, with 10 bases between them. CDR1 and CDR2 (germline): LNHDA, SQIVND (reference sequence). CDR3: CASSINGMQQFF. The CDR3 bases are TGTGCCAGTAGTATAAACGGGATGCAGCAGTTCTTC. The whole variable domain, filled in from reference TRBV19 and TRBJ2-1, reads DGGITQSPKYLFRKEGQNVTLSCEQNLNHDAMYWYRQDPGQGLRLIYYSQIVNDFQKGDIAEGYSVSREKKESFPLTVTSAQKNPTAFYLCASSINGMQQFFGPGTRLTVL.

This clone was seen a few times. One end of the junction varies from germline; a read error may be responsible. The CDR3 nucleotides read TGTGCTAGCAGCCGGACTAGCGCGGAGACCCAGTACTTC. Residues: CASSRTSAETQYF. The chain carries TRBV7-7 and TRBJ2-5; 9 nucleotides align to TRBD2. CDR1 and CDR2 from the germline V gene are SSHAT and FNYEAQ (reference sequence). This CDR3 is built from 13 residues.

V is TRBV7-2 and J is TRBJ2-1, with D maybe TRBD2 (5 bases). Germline V CDR1 and CDR2: SGHTA, FQGNSA. CDR3 length equals 11 residues. V lost 6 bases to trimming and J lost 10 bases, with 10 bases between them. The CDR3: CASSSLAEQFF. The CDR3 DNA follows: TGTGCCAGCAGTTCATTAGCGGAGCAGTTCTTC. The full variable domain, in which reference TRBV7-2 and TRBJ2-1 provide the parts outside the CDR3, is GAGVSQSPSNKVTEKGKDVELRCDPISGHTALYWYRQSLGQGLEFLIYFQGNSAPDKSGLPSDRFSAERTGGSVSTLTIQRTQQEDSAVYLCASSSLAEQFFGPGTRLTVL.

This chain links TRBV3-1 (or the pseudogene TRBV3-2) with TRBJ1-2; no firm D call. This CDR3 is 15 amino acids long. V was clipped by 4 bases and J by 5 bases, with 17 bases between them. Germline CDR1 and CDR2: LGHDT and YNNKEL (reference sequence). DNA of the CDR3: TGTGCCAGCAGCCTCCGGACTGGCAACCAGTATGGCTACACCTTC. It codes for CASSLRTGNQYGYTF.

This rearrangement joins TRBV6-5 to TRBJ1-6, with 7 positions matching TRBD1. CDR1 is MNHEY, CDR2 SVGAGI, per germline. The CDR3 contains 15 residues. Trimming removed 7 bases from V and 6 bases from J; junction bases left unmatched: 9. The CDR3 nucleotides are TGTGCCAGCACCGCCGGGACAGTATCTAATTCACCCCTCCACTTT. Amino acids: CASTAGTVSNSPLHF.

The genes are TRBV19 and TRBJ2-7, with 7 bases aligning to TRBD2. Trimming took 3 bases from V and 1 from J; bases not matched to a gene: 9. CDR3 size: 16 residues. Germline V gives CDR1 LNHDA, CDR2 SQIVND (reference sequence). The CDR3 DNA reads TGTGCCAGTAGTATTCGAGTAGCGGGCCCTTCCTACGAGCAGTACTTC. Protein: CASSIRVAGPSYEQYF.

This sequence joins TRBV19 and TRBJ1-1, with D maybe TRBD1 (6 bases). Trimming removed 5 bases at V and 10 bases at J, with 17 bases between. Germline V lookup: CDR1 LNHDA, CDR2 SQIVND (reference sequence). This CDR3 comprises 13 residues. CDR3 sequence reads: CASSAGASLRAFF. DNA for the CDR3: TGTGCCAGTAGTGCGGGGGCCTCCCTTCGAGCTTTCTTT.

CDR3 amino acids: CASSRGAEAFF. The DNA of the CDR3 is TGTGCCAGCAGTCGGGGGGCAGAAGCTTTCTTT. The chain is built from TRBV27 and TRBJ1-1, with D tentatively TRBD1 (6 bases). V was cut by 5 bases and J by 8 bases, with 9 bases left in between. The CDR3 extends over 11 amino acids. Germline assignment: CDR1 MNHEY and CDR2 SMNVEV (reference sequence).

This chain connects TRBV6-6 to TRBJ1-4; D remains ambiguous. Trimming pared 6 bases from V and 7 bases from J, leaving 21 bases between. The CDR3 covers 16 residues. Germline values: CDR1 MNHNY, CDR2 SVGAGI (reference sequence). In nucleotides, the CDR3 is TGTGCCAGCAGCCCTTTCTTAGGAGGTCCGGTTGAAAAACTGTTTTTT. Translation: CASSPFLGGPVEKLFF.

In regard to this clone: The same CDR3 is also encoded by other DNA sequences in this sample. The rearrangement joins TRBV9 to TRBJ1-1, with 7 nucleotides matching TRBD1. The CDR3 totals 14 residues. Unmatched junction bases numbered 0, after V lost 0 bases and J lost 1 base. Germline lookup yields CDR1 SGDLS and CDR2 YYNGEE. The CDR3 sequence: CASSVGTGNTEAFF. The CDR3 DNA is TGTGCCAGCAGCGTAGGGACAGGGAACACTGAAGCTTTCTTT.

The chain employs TRBV29-1 and TRBJ2-5, with D possibly TRBD1 on 6 matching bases. Trimming shortened V by 6 bases and J by 5 bases, and 16 bases separated the two germline ends. The CDR3 is 13 amino acids. From germline, CDR1 is SQVTM and CDR2 ANQGSEA. The CDR3 DNA reads as TGCAGCGTGTTGACAGGAAATGGGGAGACCCAGTACTTC. The encoded protein is CSVLTGNGETQYF.

The rearrangement links TRBV6-2 or TRBV6-3 to TRBJ2-4; D possibly corresponds to TRBD2 (7 bases). The germline V gene has CDR1 MNHEY and CDR2 SVGEGT. The length of the CDR3 is 15 residues. V was trimmed by 2 bases and J by 3 bases, leaving 11 bases between them. In DNA, the CDR3 is TGTGCCAGCAGTTACACAGGGAGGGACAAAAACATTCAGTACTTC. Protein: CASSYTGRDKNIQYF.

The rearrangement joins TRBV5-1 to TRBJ2-1, with TRBD2 matching over 8 bases. This CDR3 comprises 15 residues. Losses at the gene ends were 2 bases for V and 6 bases for J; bases not matched to a gene: 7. The V gene's germline CDR1 is SGHRS and CDR2 YFSETQ. CDR3 nucleotide sequence: TGCGCCAGCAGCTTAATTGCGGGAGGCTCCAATGAGCAGTTCTTC. Amino acid sequence: CASSLIAGGSNEQFF.

Here the CDR3 DNA reads TGTGCCAGCAGTGCCACTAGTTTCGGGGAGTATTTT. Translated, it gives CASSATSFGEYF. The V call is TRBV12-3 or TRBV12-4, the J call TRBJ2-3, with D possibly TRBD2 on 5 matching bases. The V and J ends lost 5 bases and 13 bases respectively, with 16 bases between them. This CDR3 contains 12 residues.

The gene calls are TRBV9 and TRBJ1-4; possibly TRBD1 for D (5 bases). The germline V gene encodes CDR1 SGDLS and CDR2 YYNGEE. V was pared by 4 bases and J by 8 bases, with 18 bases between. The CDR3 consists of 15 residues. The CDR3 nucleotides are TGTGCCAGCAGCCCAAGGGACTCCGAAGGGGAAAAACTGTTTTTT. Its translation: CASSPRDSEGEKLFF.

The chain links TRBV9 to TRBJ1-6, with 9 bases identical to TRBD1. CDR1 and CDR2 from the germline V gene are SGDLS and YYNGEE. CDR3 length equals 18 residues. V shed 4 bases, J shed 3 bases, and the junction held 11 bases outside the gene matches. DNA of the CDR3: TGTGCCAGCAGCAAAGGGACAGGGACTACGGACTATAATTCACCCCTCCACTTT. This gives the protein CASSKGTGTTDYNSPLHF.

This chain joins TRBV5-4 and TRBJ2-1, with a weak D call TRBD2 (6 bases). V was shortened by 4 bases and J by 6 bases, with 20 bases between the two germline ends. This CDR3 spans 16 amino acids. The germline CDR1 and CDR2 sequences are SGHNT and YYREEE (reference sequence). The CDR3 loop is CASSPRRAGPSNEQFF. The CDR3 bases are TGTGCCAGCAGCCCCCGGCGGGCGGGGCCCTCCAATGAGCAGTTCTTC.

This rearrangement joins TRBV27 to TRBJ1-1; 7 bases fit TRBD1. The CDR3 length is 13 residues. With V trimmed by 6 bases and J by 8 bases, 9 bases remained unmatched. Per the germline V gene, CDR1 is MNHEY and CDR2 is SMNVEV (reference sequence). The CDR3 sequence is CASSKQGKLEAFF. The DNA of the CDR3 is TGTGCCAGCAGCAAACAGGGGAAGCTCGAAGCTTTCTTT.

The V gene is TRBV7-9, the J gene TRBJ1-2; 8 bases agree with TRBD1. The CDR3 runs 15 residues. Per germline, CDR1 SEHNR and CDR2 FQNEAQ (reference sequence). After removal of 5 bases from V and 3 bases from J, the junction contained 8 bases not matched to a gene. The DNA for the CDR3 is TGTGCCAGCAGCCCGCGCCCGACAGGGGACTATGGCTACACCTTC. As protein: CASSPRPTGDYGYTF.

This clone has only one observation. The chain employs TRBV5-5 and TRBJ1-5; the D gene is possibly TRBD1 (5 bases). Trimming took off 0 bases at V and 2 bases at J, with 9 bases between the two ends. The CDR3 covers 15 residues. Germline V gene sequence: CDR1 SGHKS, CDR2 YYEKEE (reference sequence). CDR3 DNA: TGTGCCAGCAGCTTGGCGGGGGGGGGCAATCAGCCCCAGCATTTT. Translated: CASSLAGGGNQPQHF.

The rearrangement joins TRBV10-3 to TRBJ1-2; TRBD1 matches 7 bases. The CDR3 is 14 amino acids. Looked up from germline, CDR1 is ENHRY and CDR2 is SYGVKD. Trimming removed 10 bases from V and 8 bases from J; junction bases left unmatched: 16. The CDR3 protein is CATGARQGLGGYTF. As DNA, the CDR3 is TGTGCCACCGGCGCGCGACAGGGATTGGGAGGCTACACCTTC.

This chain's CDR3 is CSVVRRARTEAFF. CDR3 sequence (DNA): TGCAGCGTTGTTCGCAGGGCAAGGACTGAAGCTTTCTTT. This chain joins TRBV29-1 and TRBJ1-1, with D tentatively TRBD1 (5 bases). Germline V CDR1 and CDR2: SQVTM, ANQGSEA. Trimming left V 4 bases short and J 5 bases short, with 14 bases between. The CDR3 extends over 13 amino acids.

This clone was observed a single time. V is TRBV3-1 (or the pseudogene TRBV3-2) and J is TRBJ1-4; D is unresolved. Germline lookup yields CDR1 LGHDT and CDR2 YNNKEL (reference sequence). The CDR3 is 12 amino acids. The germline V and J ends were trimmed by 1 base and 11 bases, with 8 bases remaining between them. The CDR3 sequence: CASSQVDTKLFF. The CDR3 DNA reads TGTGCCAGCAGCCAAGTTGACACTAAACTGTTTTTT.

The rearrangement uses TRBV23-1 and TRBJ2-1; D not certain. TRBV23-1 falls under the ORF class, with uncertain function. The CDR3 is 10 residues long. Trimming shortened V by 4 bases and J by 10 bases, and 5 bases separated the two germline ends. The CDR3 DNA sequence: TGCGCCAGCAGTCGGCGGGAGCAGTTCTTC. This codes for CASSRREQFF.

The CDR3 sequence: CASSPVTGNTEAFF. The CDR3 DNA reads as TGCGCCAGCAGCCCCGTAACAGGGAACACTGAAGCTTTCTTT. The rearrangement links TRBV5-1 to TRBJ1-1; tentatively, D is TRBD1 (5 bases). V was clipped by 4 bases and J by 1 base, with 11 bases between them. The V gene's germline CDR1 is SGHRS and CDR2 YFSETQ. There are 14 residues in the CDR3.